The source of this T cell receptor beta chain is a study of blood T cell repertoires in COVID-19. Profiling relied on immunoSEQ multiplex PCR, and the TCRdb table lists in-frame clones only, not all of them. The sample includes 250,000 to 300,000 clones, 70% to 90% of them seen just once. Deletions cut 8 bases from V and 3 bases from J, with 13 bases between. The CDR3 has 14 amino acids. Germline V lookup: CDR1 MNHEY, CDR2 SMNVEV (reference sequence). The sequenced sample was peripheral blood. The rearrangement links TRBV27 to TRBJ2-2; D perhaps matches TRBD2 (7 bases). The source is a woman between 65 and 79 years old with acute or convalescent COVID-19. DNA for the CDR3: TGTGCCAGCGAAACGGGGGGCGACACCGGGGAGCTGTTTTTT. Translating it yields CASETGGDTGELFF.